Following are 10 T cell receptor beta chains from one sample sequenced in a study of shared clonotypes between healthy human individuals. TCRdb keeps only in-frame clones here, not all; method: immunoSEQ multiplex PCR. The table records 2 million to 2.5 million clones, 85% to 95% of them present only once. Sequenced input: naive CD4+ T cells from PBMCs. Specified subset: CD45RA+ positively selected. The receptor set was obtained from a man aged 18 to 30 in good health. Some clones in this sample may be carry-over from other donors' samples.

This clone is a singleton in its sample. V gene TRBV2 combines with J gene TRBJ1-3, with no clear D. CDR1 SNHLY and CDR2 FYNNEI come from the germline V gene. The length of the CDR3 is 13 residues. With 4 bases removed from V and 2 bases from J, the gap between germline ends came to 6 bases. The CDR3 region has the DNA TGTGCCAGCAGTGCACAGCCTGGAAACACCATATATTTT. It specifies CASSAQPGNTIYF.

This sequence joins TRBV7-9 and TRBJ2-5, with 10 nucleotides matching TRBD1. The length of the CDR3 is 15 residues. Per the germline V gene, CDR1 is SEHNR and CDR2 is FQNEAQ (reference sequence). Trimming cost V 5 bases and J 5 bases; bases outside gene matches: 8. This CDR3 is CASSIRDRGEETQYF. For the CDR3, the DNA is TGTGCCAGCAGCATCCGGGACAGGGGAGAGGAGACCCAGTACTTC.

As to this clone: The same CDR3 is also encoded by other DNA sequences in this sample. The V call is TRBV18, the J call TRBJ2-7, with D possibly being TRBD1 or TRBD2 (5 bases each). The CDR3 runs 14 residues. CDR1 is KGHSH and CDR2 is LQKENI in the germline V gene. Trimming removed 6 bases at V and 0 bases at J, with 12 bases between. The CDR3 here is CASSPGTASYEQYF. The DNA of the CDR3 is TGTGCCAGCTCTCCCGGGACGGCCTCCTACGAGCAGTACTTC.

This rearrangement joins TRBV6-1 to TRBJ1-2; 7 positions match TRBD1. J lost 4 bases, V lost 0 bases, and 2 bases had no gene match. From germline, CDR1 is MNHNS and CDR2 SASEGT. CDR3 size: 14 residues. This CDR3 reads CASSEAPGGYGYTF. CDR3 sequence (DNA): TGTGCCAGCAGTGAAGCCCCAGGGGGCTATGGCTACACCTTC.

The chain links TRBV27 to TRBJ2-3; D is perhaps TRBD2 (6 bases). The CDR3 consists of 15 residues. Germline-derived CDR1 and CDR2 are MNHEY and SMNVEV (reference sequence). V gave up 0 bases and J gave up 9 bases, with 16 bases separating them. In DNA, the CDR3 is TGTGCCAGCAGTTTATCAGGCCGGATCGGGAGCACGCAGTATTTT. Protein: CASSLSGRIGSTQYF.

The chain uses TRBV7-2 and TRBJ2-7; possible D gene TRBD2, 5 bases. V was shortened by 6 bases and J by 2 bases, with 17 bases between the two germline ends. The CDR3 sequence is 15 residues long. Germline assignment: CDR1 SGHTA and CDR2 FQGNSA. The CDR3 protein is CASRSAAIPPYEQYF. The DNA for the CDR3 is TGTGCCAGCAGGTCAGCGGCCATCCCCCCCTACGAGCAGTACTTC.

The chain couples TRBV5-1 to TRBJ2-1, with TRBD1 matching 8 bases. Germline assignment: CDR1 SGHRS and CDR2 YFSETQ. There are 15 residues in the CDR3. The V gene end was trimmed by 1 base and the J gene end by 7 bases; junction bases not matched to a gene: 7. For the CDR3, the DNA is TGCGCCAGCAGCTTGTTGGCAGGGGGCTGGAATGAGCAGTTCTTC. Encoded protein: CASSLLAGGWNEQFF.

The chain joins TRBV2 to TRBJ2-7, with D perhaps TRBD1 (6 bases). The germline V and J ends were trimmed by 7 bases and 4 bases, with 14 bases remaining between them. The CDR3 runs to 13 residues. Per the germline V gene, CDR1 is SNHLY and CDR2 is FYNNEI. The CDR3 protein is CASMTGNFYEQYF. DNA of the CDR3: TGTGCCAGCATGACAGGAAATTTTTACGAGCAGTACTTC.

For this clone: This sample also contains other DNA sequences that code for the same CDR3. The V gene is TRBV27, the J gene TRBJ2-5; D is perhaps TRBD1 (5 bases). CDR1 is MNHEY, CDR2 SMNVEV, per germline (reference sequence). With 7 bases removed from V and 0 bases from J, the gap between germline ends came to 9 bases. The CDR3 sequence is 13 residues long. The chain's CDR3 is CASKGQNQETQYF. The CDR3 bases are TGTGCCAGCAAGGGGCAGAACCAAGAGACCCAGTACTTC.

As regards this clone: Other nucleotide sequences in the sample specify the same CDR3. This chain connects TRBV12-5 to TRBJ2-3; D is ambiguous. This CDR3 contains 13 residues. Germline V gene sequence: CDR1 LGHNT, CDR2 FRNRAP. Trimming removed 1 base from V and 1 base from J, with 3 bases in between. CDR3 loop: CASGLGGTDTQYF. The DNA for the CDR3 is TGTGCTAGTGGTTTGGGCGGCACAGATACGCAGTATTTT.